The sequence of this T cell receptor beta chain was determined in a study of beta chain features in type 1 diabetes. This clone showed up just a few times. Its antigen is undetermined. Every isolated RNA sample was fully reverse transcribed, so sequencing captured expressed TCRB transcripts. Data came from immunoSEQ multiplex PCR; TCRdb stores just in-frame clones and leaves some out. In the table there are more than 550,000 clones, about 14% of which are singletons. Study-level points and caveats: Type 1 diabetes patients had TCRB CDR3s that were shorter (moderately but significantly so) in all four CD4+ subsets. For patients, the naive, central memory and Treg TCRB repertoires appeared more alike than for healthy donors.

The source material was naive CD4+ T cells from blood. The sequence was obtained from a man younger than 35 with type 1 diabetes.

The CDR3 DNA sequence: TGTGCCTGGAGTAGGTTCTCCCTTGGGAGCTCTGGGGCCAACGTCCTGACTTTC. It codes for CAWSRFSLGSSGANVLTF. This chain links TRBV30 with TRBJ2-6, with a tentative D call TRBD2 (5 bases). Germline lookup yields CDR1 GTSNPN and CDR2 SVGIG (reference sequence). The CDR3 loop spans 18 amino acids. V was clipped by 2 bases and J by 0 bases, with 17 bases between them.